These T cell receptor beta chains were read from a single sample in a study of OX40 agonist ivuxolimab in advanced cancers. Sequenced by immunoSEQ multiplex PCR; TCRdb stores in-frame clones only, minus some. The data hold 30,000 or so clones, with roughly 80% observed a single time. The sample in question was CD4+ or CD8+ T cells sorted from blood, obtained in a trial of the OX40 agonist ivuxolimab. The receptors were gathered from an adult with an advanced solid tumor such as melanoma, head and neck, liver or kidney cancer. Both conserved end residues are part of each CDR3. Each record gives: V gene, D gene, J gene, CDR3 protein, CDR3 DNA. D genes are given only for firm matches.

>TRBV5-1|TRBD2|TRBJ2-1
CASSLGVAGDNEQFF
TGCGCCAGCAGCTTGGGAGTAGCGGGAGACAATGAGCAGTTCTTC
>TRBV2|.|TRBJ2-1
CASSEISPHNEQFF
TGTGCCAGCAGTGAAATCAGCCCCCACAATGAGCAGTTCTTC
>TRBV2|.|TRBJ2-5
CASAPLRGTEETQYF
TGTGCCAGTGCCCCCCTGCGGGGCACTGAAGAGACCCAGTACTTC
>TRBV6-1|.|TRBJ2-3
CASNLGGSDTQYF
TGTGCCAGTAACCTTGGGGGCTCAGATACGCAGTATTTT
>TRBV7-8|.|TRBJ2-3
CASSLNAIRTDTQYF
TGTGCCAGCAGCTTAAACGCCATTCGCACAGATACGCAGTATTTT
>TRBV18|.|TRBJ2-2
CASSPYTGELFF
TGTGCCAGCTCACCCTACACCGGGGAGCTGTTTTTT
>TRBV7-6|TRBD1|TRBJ2-1
CASSFGQGTNEQFF
TGTGCCAGCAGCTTCGGACAGGGTACCAATGAGCAGTTCTTC
>TRBV28|.|TRBJ1-5
CASRRDTLNQPQHF
TGTGCCAGCAGGCGGGACACCTTAAATCAGCCCCAGCATTTT
>TRBV29-1|.|TRBJ2-7
CSVLAIYEQYF
TGCAGCGTCTTGGCGATTTACGAGCAGTACTTC
>TRBV19|TRBD2|TRBJ2-1
CASSIGGTSSYNEQFF
TGTGCCAGTAGTATAGGGGGGACTAGCTCCTACAATGAGCAGTTCTTC
>TRBV29-1|.|TRBJ2-1
CSVEDAIRDEQFF
TGCAGCGTTGAAGATGCTATCCGGGATGAGCAGTTCTTC